This T cell receptor beta chain was retrieved from a study of human T cells and chemical hapten exposure. Study as a whole: Patients' scalps got diphenylcyclopropenone weekly throughout the approximately 24-week study.

This clonotype was observed a handful of times. The sample's time point: patch test 2, 6 weeks after DPC sensitization. Regarding treatment: therapeutic diphenylcyclopropenone sensitization with weekly scalp DPC. This CDR3 comprises 16 residues. V gave up 2 bases and J gave up 4 bases, with 18 bases separating them. CDR1 and CDR2 (germline): MGHRA, YSYEKL. Individual cDNA molecules (in the library) carried attached unique molecular identifiers. One entry per CDR3 protein results from TCRdb running MiXCR on the RACE reads. The sample holds about 110,000 distinct CDR3 sequences, less than 10% seen once. This sequence originates from a woman aged 40 to 50 with alopecia areata. Some clones in this sample may be carry-over from other donors' samples. The sequencing here drew on whole blood, taken in connection with sensitization to the hapten diphenylcyclopropenone (DPC). The chain is built from TRBV4-1 and TRBJ2-7; D is possibly TRBD1 or TRBD2 (5 bases each). This chain's CDR3 is CASSQWARDPLYEQYF. Written as DNA, the CDR3 is TGCGCCAGCAGCCAATGGGCCAGGGACCCCCTATACGAGCAGTACTTC.